There are a few counts of the clone carrying this TCR beta chain. The antigen is not known. This entry belongs to a study of beta chain features in type 1 diabetes. As every portion of the isolated RNA was reverse transcribed, the sequencing read expressed TCRB transcripts. Measured with immunoSEQ multiplex PCR; TCRdb has only the in-frame clones, and not every one. This repertoire shows 150,000 to 200,000 clones, over 7.5% found once; its top ten account for approximately 2.3%. Notes on the study in general: The naive, central memory and Treg TCRB repertoires looked more alike in patients than they did in healthy donors.

Germline CDR1 is SNHLY and CDR2 is FYNNEI. V was cut by 8 bases and J by 8 bases, with 12 bases left in between. CDR3 length equals 11 residues. The TCR originated in a woman younger than 35 in good health. The specimen sequenced was central memory CD4+ T cells from blood. The chain uses TRBV2 and TRBJ2-5; tentatively, D is TRBD2 (5 bases). The CDR3 bases are TGTGCCAGCCGAGGGAGCCTTACCCAGTACTTC. Amino acid sequence: CASRGSLTQYF. Based on the CDR3 plus reference TRBV2 and TRBJ2-5, the full variable domain is EPEVTQTPSHQVTQMGQEVILRCVPISNHLYFYWYRQILGQKVEFLVSFYNNEISEKSEIFDDQFSVERPDGSNFTLKIRSTKLEDSAMYFCASRGSLTQYFGPGTRLLVL.